This entry lists 3 T cell receptor beta chains sequenced from one sample in a study of blood T cells in healthy people across ages. Alongside a J-beta primer mix, a sample-barcoded 5' primer served in a second PCR lasting about 7 to 11 cycles. Each CDR3 protein gets one entry after TCRdb re-called the 5' RACE reads with MiXCR. The sample records about 800,000 distinct CDR3 sequences, around 25% being singletons. These data were also reused for a study on T cells of mothers and their children.

The material sequenced was blood. The source is a boy younger than 18 in good health.

The V call is TRBV28, the J call TRBJ1-1, with 8 bases aligning to TRBD1. Per the germline V gene, CDR1 is MDHEN and CDR2 is SYDVKM. The ends lost 5 bases at V and 4 bases at J; junction bases unmatched: 9. This CDR3 region has 15 residues. This chain's CDR3 is CASSIDRGLSTEAFF. The DNA for the CDR3 is TGTGCCAGCAGTATAGACAGGGGTTTGAGCACTGAAGCTTTCTTT. Combining the CDR3 with reference TRBV28 and TRBJ1-1 gives the whole variable domain DVKVTQSSRYLVKRTGEKVFLECVQDMDHENMFWYRQDPGLGLRLIYFSYDVKMKEKGDIPEGYSVSREKKERFSLILESASTNQTSMYLCASSIDRGLSTEAFFGQGTRLTVV.

About this clonotype itself: The junction departs from the called germline gene at one end, perhaps through a read error. The CDR3 loop reads CAGSSWGQEKLFF. CDR3 DNA: TGTGCCGGCAGCTCTTGGGGGCAGGAAAAACTGTTTTTT. The chain uses TRBV7-9 and TRBJ1-4; a weak D match, TRBD1 (6 bases). Per germline, CDR1 SEHNR and CDR2 FQNEAQ (reference sequence). The CDR3 is 13 amino acids. Full variable domain (rest looked up from reference TRBV7-9 and TRBJ1-4): DTGVSQNPRHKITKRGQNVTFRCDPISEHNRLYWYRQTLGQGPEFLTYFQNEAQLEKSRLLSDRFSAERPKGSFSTLEIQRTEQGDSAMYLCAGSSWGQEKLFFGSGTQLSVL.

V gene TRBV24-1 combines with J gene TRBJ2-7; 7 bases align to TRBD1. This CDR3 region has 14 residues. V lost 9 bases to trimming and J lost 1 base; unmatched junction nucleotides: 8. Germline V gene sequence: CDR1 KGHDR, CDR2 SFDVKD. The CDR3 region is CATADREFSYEQYF. In DNA form, the CDR3 reads TGTGCCACCGCAGACAGGGAATTTTCCTACGAGCAGTACTTC.